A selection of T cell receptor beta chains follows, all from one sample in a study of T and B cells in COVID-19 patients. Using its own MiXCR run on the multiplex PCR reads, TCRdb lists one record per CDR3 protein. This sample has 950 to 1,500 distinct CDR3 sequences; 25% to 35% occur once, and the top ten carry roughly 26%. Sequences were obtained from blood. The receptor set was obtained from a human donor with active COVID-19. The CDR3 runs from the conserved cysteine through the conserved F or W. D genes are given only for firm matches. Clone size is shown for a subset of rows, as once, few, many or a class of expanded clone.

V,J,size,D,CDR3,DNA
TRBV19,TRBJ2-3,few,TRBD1,CATSRDRGREDTQYF,TGTGCCACCAGTCGGGACAGGGGGCGAGAGGATACGCAGTATTTT
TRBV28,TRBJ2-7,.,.,CASSLRPSRGGEQYF,TGTGCCAGCAGTTTAAGACCCTCGAGGGGGGGCGAGCAGTACTTC
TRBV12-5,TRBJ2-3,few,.,CASGPDTDTQYF,TGTGCTAGTGGGCCGGACACAGATACGCAGTATTTT
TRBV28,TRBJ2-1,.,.,CASSHPPMGPFYNEQFF,TGTGCCAGCAGTCACCCCCCCATGGGTCCTTTCTACAATGAGCAGTTCTTC
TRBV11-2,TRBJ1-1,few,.,CASSLGAAREAFF,TGTGCCAGCAGCTTAGGGGCCGCCCGGGAAGCTTTCTTT
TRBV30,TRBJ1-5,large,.,CAWSMGGNQPQHF,TGTGCCTGGAGTATGGGCGGCAATCAGCCCCAGCATTTT
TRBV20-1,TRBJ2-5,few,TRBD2,CSARSPGGASGHQETQYF,TGCAGTGCTAGAAGCCCCGGGGGGGCTAGCGGGCACCAAGAGACCCAGTACTTC
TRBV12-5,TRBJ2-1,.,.,CASGSILGGSSYNEQFF,TGTGCTAGTGGTTCAATCCTCGGGGGTAGCTCCTACAATGAGCAGTTCTTC
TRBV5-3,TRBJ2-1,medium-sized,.,CARRLDAAYNEQFF,TGTGCCAGAAGGCTGGACGCAGCATACAATGAGCAGTTCTTC
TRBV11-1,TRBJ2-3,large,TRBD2,CASSKLAGGPRTDTQYF,TGTGCCAGCAGCAAACTAGCGGGGGGTCCCCGCACAGATACGCAGTATTTT
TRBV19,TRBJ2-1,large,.,CASSPDTGNEQFF,TGTGCCAGTAGCCCGGACACCGGCAATGAGCAGTTCTTC
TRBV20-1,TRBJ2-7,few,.,CSARDNYEQYF,TGCAGTGCTAGGGACAACTACGAGCAGTACTTC
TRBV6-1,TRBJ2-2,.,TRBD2,CASNSVRTSGRSGELFF,TGTGCCAGCAATTCGGTCCGGACTAGCGGGAGGTCCGGGGAGCTGTTTTTT
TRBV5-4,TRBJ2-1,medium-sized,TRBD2,CASSLPVAGSYNEQFF,TGTGCCAGCAGCTTGCCCGTAGCGGGATCCTACAATGAGCAGTTCTTC
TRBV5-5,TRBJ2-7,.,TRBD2,CASSSGLAGVYEQYF,TGTGCCAGCAGCTCGGGACTAGCGGGCGTTTACGAGCAGTACTTC
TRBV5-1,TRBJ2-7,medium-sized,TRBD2,CASSSQTSGGSYEQYF,TGCGCCAGCAGCTCCCAGACTAGCGGGGGTAGCTACGAGCAGTACTTC
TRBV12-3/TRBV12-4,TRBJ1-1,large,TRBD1,CASSLYRGTEAFF,TGTGCCAGCAGTTTATACAGGGGAACTGAAGCTTTCTTT
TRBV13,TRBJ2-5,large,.,CASSLEGSEKGETQYF,TGTGCCAGCAGCTTAGAGGGTAGCGAAAAGGGAGAGACCCAGTACTTC
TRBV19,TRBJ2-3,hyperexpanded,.,CASSAVAVTDTQYF,TGTGCCAGTAGTGCGGTAGCGGTGACAGATACGCAGTATTTT
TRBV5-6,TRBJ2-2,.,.,CASSGGRVGELFF,TGTGCCAGCAGCGGGGGAAGGGTAGGGGAGCTGTTTTTT
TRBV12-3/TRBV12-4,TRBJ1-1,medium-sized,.,CASSGWGGVNTEAFF,TGTGCCAGCAGTGGGTGGGGGGGCGTGAACACTGAAGCTTTCTTT
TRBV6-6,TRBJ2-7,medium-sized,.,CASSPRPDSYEQYF,TGTGCCAGCAGTCCCCGACCGGACTCCTACGAGCAGTACTTC
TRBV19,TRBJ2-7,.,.,CASRAPSSYEQYF,TGTGCCAGCAGGGCACCAAGCTCCTACGAGCAGTACTTC
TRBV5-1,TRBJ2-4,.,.,CASKSSKNIQYF,TGCGCCAGCAAGTCATCGAAAAACATTCAGTACTTC
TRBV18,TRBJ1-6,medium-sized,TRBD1,CASSPRQGSDSPLHF,TGTGCCAGCTCACCAAGACAGGGCTCGGATTCACCCCTCCACTTT
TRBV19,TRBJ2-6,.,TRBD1,CASRDRGGGANVLTF,TGTGCCAGTAGAGACAGGGGAGGTGGGGCCAACGTCCTGACTTTC
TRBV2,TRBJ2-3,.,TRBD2,CASSEETSAYTDTQYF,TGTGCCAGCAGTGAAGAGACTAGCGCCTACACAGATACGCAGTATTTT
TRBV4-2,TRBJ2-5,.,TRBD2,CASSQDYTRGGLETQYF,TGTGCCAGCAGCCAAGATTATACGCGGGGGGGCCTGGAGACCCAGTACTTC
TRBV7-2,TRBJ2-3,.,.,CASSLPSYAQYF,TGTGCCAGCAGCTTACCGTCGTACGCGCAGTATTTT
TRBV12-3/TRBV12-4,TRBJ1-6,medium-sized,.,CASSLSGSSYNSPLHF,TGTGCCAGCAGTTTAAGCGGAAGCTCCTATAATTCACCCCTCCACTTT
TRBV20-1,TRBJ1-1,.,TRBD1,CSARVQGKNTEAFF,TGCAGTGCTAGAGTACAGGGGAAGAACACTGAAGCTTTCTTT
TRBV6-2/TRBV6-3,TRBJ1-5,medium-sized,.,CASIWGGSYQPQHF,TGTGCCAGCATTTGGGGGGGGTCCTATCAGCCCCAGCATTTT
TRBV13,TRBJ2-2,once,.,CASSLEGGSTGELFF,TGTGCCAGCAGCTTAGAGGGGGGGAGCACCGGGGAGCTGTTTTTT
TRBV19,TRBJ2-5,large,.,CASSHRQTQYF,TGTGCCAGTAGTCATCGGCAGACCCAGTACTTC
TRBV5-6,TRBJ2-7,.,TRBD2,CASSLGLAGGPYEQYF,TGTGCCAGCAGCTTGGGACTAGCGGGGGGCCCCTACGAGCAGTACTTC
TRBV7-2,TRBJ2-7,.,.,CASSHGTRPYEQYF,TGTGCCAGCAGCCACGGGACAAGACCCTACGAGCAGTACTTC
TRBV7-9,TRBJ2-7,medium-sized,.,CASSRWGEQYF,TGTGCCAGCAGTCGCTGGGGCGAGCAGTACTTC
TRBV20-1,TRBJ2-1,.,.,CSAAGRSSAGNEQFF,TGCAGTGCTGCTGGACGATCGAGTGCGGGGAATGAGCAGTTCTTC
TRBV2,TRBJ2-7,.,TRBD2,CASSPLLANSYEQYF,TGTGCCAGCAGCCCCTTACTAGCGAACTCCTACGAGCAGTACTTC
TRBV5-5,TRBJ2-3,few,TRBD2,CASSPMGGVASTDTQYF,TGCGCCAGCAGCCCCATGGGAGGGGTTGCTAGCACAGATACGCAGTATTTT
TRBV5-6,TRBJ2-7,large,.,CASSLGYEQYF,TGTGCCAGCAGCTTGGGCTACGAGCAGTACTTC
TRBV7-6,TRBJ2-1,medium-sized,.,CASSLAEPDNEQFF,TGTGCCAGCAGCTTAGCAGAACCGGACAATGAGCAGTTCTTC
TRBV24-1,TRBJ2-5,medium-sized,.,CATSDASGRETQYF,TGTGCCACCAGTGATGCATCAGGACGGGAGACCCAGTACTTC
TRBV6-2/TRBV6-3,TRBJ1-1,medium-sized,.,CASVFQGSTEAFF,TGTGCCAGCGTCTTTCAGGGATCCACTGAAGCTTTCTTT
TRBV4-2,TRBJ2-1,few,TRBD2,CASSQRTSGAYNEQFF,TGTGCCAGCAGCCAACGCACTAGCGGGGCTTACAATGAGCAGTTCTTC
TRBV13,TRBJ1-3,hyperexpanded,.,CASSLEGVSGNTIYF,TGTGCCAGCAGCTTAGAGGGGGTGTCTGGAAACACCATATATTTT
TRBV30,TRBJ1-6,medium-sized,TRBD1,CAWRTGFDSPLHF,TGTGCCTGGAGGACAGGGTTTGATTCACCCCTCCACTTT
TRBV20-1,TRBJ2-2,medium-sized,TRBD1,CSASGQGGNPGELFF,TGCAGTGCTAGCGGACAGGGTGGAAACCCCGGGGAGCTGTTTTTT
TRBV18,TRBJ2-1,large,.,CASSPPWGSYNEQFF,TGTGCCAGCTCACCACCCTGGGGTTCCTACAATGAGCAGTTCTTC
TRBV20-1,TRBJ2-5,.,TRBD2,CSARVAGGLETQYF,TGCAGTGCTAGGGTAGCGGGGGGCCTAGAGACCCAGTACTTC
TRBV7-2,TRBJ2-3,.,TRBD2,CASSLGPGGTDTQYF,TGTGCCAGCAGCTTAGGGCCCGGGGGGACAGATACGCAGTATTTT